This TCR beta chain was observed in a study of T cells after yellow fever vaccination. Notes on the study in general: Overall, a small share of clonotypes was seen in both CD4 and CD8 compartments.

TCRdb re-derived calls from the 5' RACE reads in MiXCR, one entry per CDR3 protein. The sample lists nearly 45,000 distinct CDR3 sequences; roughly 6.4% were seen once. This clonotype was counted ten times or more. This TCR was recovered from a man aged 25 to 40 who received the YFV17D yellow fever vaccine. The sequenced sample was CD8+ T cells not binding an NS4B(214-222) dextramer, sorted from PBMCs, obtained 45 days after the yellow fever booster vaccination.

The CDR3 spells CSARSLGHTGELFF. CDR3 bases: TGCAGTGCTAGGAGCCTAGGACACACCGGGGAGCTGTTTTTT. J is TRBJ2-2 and V is TRBV20-1, with no clear D. The germline V gene has CDR1 DFQATT and CDR2 SNEGSKA (reference sequence). This CDR3 region has 14 residues. Trimming removed 3 bases from V and 3 bases from J, with 11 bases in between.